A single sample is the source of the 27 T cell receptor beta chains below, sequenced in a study of Graves' ophthalmopathy and Graves' hyperthyroidism. The TCR beta CDR3 regions underwent amplification from RNA transcripts. RT-PCR with HTBI primers came first, then second-round multiplex PCR. TCRdb reanalysed the multiplex PCR reads using MiXCR and keeps one entry per CDR3 protein. The table records about 390,000 distinct CDR3 sequences, 15% of them present only once. Source material: peripheral blood. The origin of the receptors is a young woman with stable Graves' hyperthyroidism.

This clonotype showed up many times. V gene TRBV12-3 or TRBV12-4 combines with J gene TRBJ2-2; 10 bases fit TRBD1. Trimming took 5 bases from V and 9 from J; bases not matched to a gene: 9. CDR3 length: 15 residues. The DNA for the CDR3 is TGTGCCAGCAGTCGACAGGGGGCGACCTTTCGGGAGCTGTTTTTT. Its protein is CASSRQGATFRELFF.

This clonotype was seen ten or more times. V gene TRBV5-1 combines with J gene TRBJ2-6; D may match TRBD1 or TRBD2 (5 bases each). CDR3 length: 17 residues. Trimming cost V 4 bases and J 2 bases, with 16 bases left between them. Germline CDR1 is SGHRS and CDR2 is YFSETQ. The CDR3 loop is CASSVGDVRTGANVLTF. The DNA of the CDR3 is TGCGCCAGCAGCGTCGGGGACGTTAGAACTGGGGCCAACGTCCTGACTTTC.

Ten or more counts support this clonotype. The rearrangement joins TRBV19 to TRBJ1-1; no definite D call. Germline V gene data show CDR1 as LNHDA and CDR2 as SQIVND (reference sequence). The CDR3 covers 15 residues. Trimming cost V 4 bases and J 6 bases, with 18 bases left between them. As DNA, the CDR3 is TGTGCCAGTAGTACAACGCCGGTAGGGCTTGCTGAAGCTTTCTTT. This sequence encodes CASSTTPVGLAEAFF.

This clonotype appeared many times. V usage is TRBV5-5 and J usage is TRBJ1-2; TRBD1 might be the D (5 bases). The germline V gene encodes CDR1 SGHKS and CDR2 YYEKEE (reference sequence). V was cut by 7 bases and J by 3 bases, with 16 bases left in between. This CDR3 has 14 amino acids. CDR3 sequence: CASYYRTTDYGYTF. CDR3 sequence (DNA): TGTGCCAGCTATTACAGGACGACAGACTATGGCTACACCTTC.

This clonotype was counted a few times. The rearrangement joins TRBV25-1 to TRBJ2-2, with 7 nucleotides matching TRBD1. The CDR3 has 18 amino acids. Germline loops: CDR1 MGHDK, CDR2 SYGVNS. With V trimmed by 3 bases and J by 5 bases, 15 bases remained unmatched. The CDR3 DNA is TGTGCCAGCAGTGACCAAACCCGACAGGGCGAGTTTACCGGGGAGCTGTTTTTT. Amino acids: CASSDQTRQGEFTGELFF.

There are many counts of this clonotype. The V call is TRBV6-2 or TRBV6-3, the J call TRBJ1-5, with 7 nucleotides matching TRBD1. CDR1 is MNHEY, CDR2 SVGEGT, per germline. V gave up 3 bases and J gave up 0 bases; unmatched junction bases: 8. This CDR3 has 17 residues. CDR3 DNA sequence: TGTGCCAGCAGTTATCTGGGGACAGCATATAGCAATCAGCCCCAGCATTTT. Protein: CASSYLGTAYSNQPQHF.

This clonotype was detected many times. The chain carries TRBV12-3 or TRBV12-4 and TRBJ1-5, with D possibly matching TRBD1 (5 bases). The CDR3 consists of 15 residues. The V and J ends lost 5 bases and 1 base respectively, with 12 bases between them. The CDR3 DNA reads TGTGCCAGCAGTCGCATGGGACTGAGCAATCAGCCCCAGCATTTT. Residues: CASSRMGLSNQPQHF.

This clonotype came up many times. The chain is built from TRBV7-2 and TRBJ2-5; D may correspond to TRBD1 or TRBD2 (6 bases each). Germline V CDR1 and CDR2: SGHTA, FQGNSA. The CDR3 is 15 amino acids. Trimming shortened V by 4 bases and J by 4 bases, and 16 bases separated the two germline ends. The CDR3 reads CASSSLGGQVETQYF. As DNA, the CDR3 is TGTGCCAGCAGCTCGCTCGGGGGCCAAGTAGAGACCCAGTACTTC.

This clonotype was detected many times. The CDR3 DNA reads TGTGCCAGTAGCCCCTCGACAGGGACGAATTCACCCCTCCACTTT. This codes for CASSPSTGTNSPLHF. This chain uses TRBV19 with TRBJ1-6; 7 bases are a match to TRBD1. This CDR3 comprises 15 residues. Germline V gives CDR1 LNHDA, CDR2 SQIVND (reference sequence). The trim removed 6 bases at V and 7 bases at J, leaving 9 bases unmatched.

This clonotype showed up many times. This chain links TRBV6-1 with TRBJ2-7, with 8 bases fitting TRBD2. The CDR3 is 14 residues long. Germline V gene sequence: CDR1 MNHNS, CDR2 SASEGT. The junction had 9 bases not matched to a gene; V was cut back by 7 bases and J by 4 bases. The CDR3 spells CASTVGGGKYEQYF. DNA for the CDR3: TGTGCCAGCACCGTCGGCGGGGGGAAATACGAGCAGTACTTC.

This clonotype has just one count. The J gene is TRBJ2-5, the V gene TRBV7-9; 11 bases match TRBD1. Germline CDR1 and CDR2: SEHNR and FQNEAQ (reference sequence). V shed 5 bases and J 3 bases; nucleotides not matched to a gene: 2. CDR3 length: 14 amino acids. The CDR3 loop reads CASSTGQGEETQYF. CDR3 bases: TGTGCCAGCAGCACGGGACAGGGGGAAGAGACCCAGTACTTC.

This clonotype was observed many times. CDR3 bases: TGTGCCAGCAGCCGGGACTCTGGAAACACCATATATTTT. This codes for CASSRDSGNTIYF. The V call is TRBV6-1, the J call TRBJ1-3; D gene unclear. Germline-derived CDR1 and CDR2 are MNHNS and SASEGT. The V end was cut by 6 bases, the J end by 0 bases, with 6 bases between. The CDR3 sequence is 13 residues long.

In its sample, this clonotype was seen many times. The gene calls are TRBV28 and TRBJ1-1; D not resolved. Trimming removed 1 base from V and 4 bases from J, with 7 bases in between. Per germline, CDR1 MDHEN and CDR2 SYDVKM. CDR3 length equals 13 residues. The CDR3 DNA follows: TGTGCCAGCAGTTTATTGGATGGCACTGAAGCTTTCTTT. Its protein product is CASSLLDGTEAFF.

The chain is built from TRBV6-1 and TRBJ1-1; D uncertain. CDR1 MNHNS and CDR2 SASEGT come from the germline V gene. Trimming took off 5 bases at V and 1 base at J, with 23 bases between the two ends. The CDR3 length is 18 residues. Here the CDR3 reads CASSRIWNDGEGNTEAFF. CDR3 bases: TGTGCCAGCAGTCGAATCTGGAACGACGGGGAGGGGAACACTGAAGCTTTCTTT.

This clonotype was seen a handful of times. This may stem from a read error, because a much larger clone lies one nucleotide away. The chain employs TRBV7-2 and TRBJ2-7; 8 bases fit TRBD2. Germline V CDR1 and CDR2: SGHTA, FQGNSA. The V gene end was trimmed by 4 bases and the J gene end by 9 bases; junction bases not matched to a gene: 11. The CDR3 extends over 14 amino acids. The CDR3 DNA reads TGTGCCAGCAGCTCCGGACTAGCACTGGAGCGGCAGTACTTC. Its protein is CASSSGLALERQYF.

This clonotype was seen many times. The V and J genes are TRBV7-8 and TRBJ1-1, with D possibly TRBD1 on 5 matching bases. The CDR3 has 15 amino acids. The germline CDR1 and CDR2 sequences are SGHVS and FQNEAQ. V was clipped by 0 bases and J by 1 base, with 9 bases between them. The CDR3 nucleotides are TGTGCCAGCAGCTTAGCGCAGGGTTGGAACACTGAAGCTTTCTTT. It specifies CASSLAQGWNTEAFF. The complete variable domain, with remaining parts taken from reference TRBV7-8 and TRBJ1-1, reads GAGVSQSPRYKVAKRGQDVALRCDPISGHVSLFWYQQALGQGPEFLTYFQNEAQLDKSGLPSDRFFAERPEGSVSTLKIQRTQQEDSAVYLCASSLAQGWNTEAFFGQGTRLTVV.

This clonotype came up many times. For the CDR3, the DNA is TGTGCCAGTAGTCTACGACAGCCCCAGAACTATGGCTACACCTTC. Translated: CASSLRQPQNYGYTF. This chain connects TRBV19 to TRBJ1-2, with a possible D match to TRBD1 (5 bases). The CDR3 runs to 15 residues. Germline V CDR1 and CDR2: LNHDA, SQIVND (reference sequence). V was pared by 5 bases and J by 2 bases, with 15 bases between.

This clonotype was detected ten times or more. The rearrangement links TRBV20-1 to TRBJ2-7; TRBD2 matches 12 bases. Germline V gene sequence: CDR1 DFQATT, CDR2 SNEGSKA (reference sequence). The trim removed 3 bases at V and 4 bases at J, leaving 13 bases unmatched. The CDR3 is 17 residues long. The CDR3 reads CSASGGPATSGGYEQYF. The CDR3 nucleotides are TGCAGTGCTAGTGGCGGTCCTGCAACTAGCGGGGGGTACGAGCAGTACTTC.

In its sample, this clonotype was seen many times. The chain joins TRBV19 to TRBJ1-1; D not certain. V was clipped by 1 base and J by 7 bases, with 7 bases between them. Germline CDR1 is LNHDA and CDR2 is SQIVND (reference sequence). CDR3 length: 12 residues. As DNA, the CDR3 is TGTGCCAGTAGTATAGTAAGGGTTGAAGCTTTCTTT. The encoded protein is CASSIVRVEAFF.

This clonotype was observed at least ten times. V usage is TRBV7-3 and J usage is TRBJ2-7; 7 positions agree with TRBD2. Germline CDR1 reads SGHTA; CDR2 reads FQGTGA. V lost 3 bases and J lost 2; bases outside the gene matches: 7. The CDR3 length is 15 residues. CDR3: CASSLQPGLPYEQYF. The DNA of the CDR3 is TGTGCCAGCAGCTTGCAACCGGGACTACCCTACGAGCAGTACTTC.

This clonotype was seen repeatedly, ten times or more. J is TRBJ1-1 and V is TRBV11-2; D unresolved. CDR1 and CDR2 from the germline V gene are SGHAT and FQNNGV. The V end lost 2 bases, the J end lost 6 bases, and 16 bases lay between the germline ends. The CDR3 extends over 15 amino acids. The CDR3 region has the DNA TGTGCCAGCAGCTTAATTATAGGGAGCTTATCTGAAGCTTTCTTT. It yields the protein CASSLIIGSLSEAFF.

This clonotype occurred many times. The chain combines TRBV5-4 with TRBJ1-2; 8 nucleotides agree with TRBD1. This CDR3 comprises 15 residues. Trimming cost V 4 bases and J 5 bases; bases outside gene matches: 10. Per germline, CDR1 SGHNT and CDR2 YYREEE (reference sequence). CDR3 loop: CASSVGQEVVYGYTF. CDR3 bases: TGTGCCAGCAGCGTGGGACAGGAGGTTGTATATGGCTACACCTTC.

This clonotype was found many times. V gene TRBV27 combines with J gene TRBJ1-1; possible D gene TRBD1, 6 bases. The CDR3 runs to 14 residues. The germline CDR1 and CDR2 sequences are MNHEY and SMNVEV (reference sequence). V shed 4 bases and J shed 5 bases, with 14 bases lying between them. The CDR3: CASSSRTERTEAFF. The CDR3 nucleotides are TGTGCCAGCAGTTCCCGGACAGAAAGGACTGAAGCTTTCTTT.

This clonotype was seen ten or more times. This rearrangement joins TRBV2 to TRBJ1-3; no clear D. The V gene's germline CDR1 is SNHLY and CDR2 FYNNEI. The length of the CDR3 is 14 residues. V lost 6 bases to trimming and J lost 0 bases, with 9 bases between them. The CDR3 is CASRSSTSGNTIYF. The CDR3 nucleotides read TGTGCCAGCAGAAGCAGTACCTCTGGAAACACCATATATTTT.

This clonotype was seen a handful of times. One end of the junction does not line up with germline, which may come from a read error. The chain joins TRBV6-1 to TRBJ2-4; a possible D gene is TRBD1 (6 bases). This CDR3 region has 16 residues. Germline V gives CDR1 MNHNS, CDR2 SASEGT. The CDR3 is CASSDWGRSAKNIKYF. CDR3 DNA sequence: TGTGCCAGCAGTGATTGGGGGCGTTCCGCCAAAAACATTAAGTACTTC.

This clonotype was recorded at least ten times. The gene calls are TRBV9 and TRBJ1-1; D ambiguous. The CDR3 loop spans 13 amino acids. V was trimmed by 4 bases and J by 7 bases, leaving 14 bases between them. CDR1 is SGDLS, CDR2 YYNGEE, per germline. The CDR3 nucleotides read TGTGCCAGCAGCCCACAACAATGGGATGAAGCTTTCTTT. It translates to CASSPQQWDEAFF.

The gene calls are TRBV12-3 or TRBV12-4 and TRBJ1-5; 12 nucleotides align to TRBD1. This CDR3 spans 16 amino acids. The junction had 9 bases not matched to a gene; V was cut back by 5 bases and J by 7 bases. In nucleotides, the CDR3 is TGTGCCAGCAGTCTACCGGGACAGGGGGCACGACAGCCCCAGCATTTT. Protein: CASSLPGQGARQPQHF.